One sample yielded the 27 T cell receptor beta chains listed below, sequenced in a study of PD-1 blockade in classical Hodgkin lymphoma. The table came from immunoSEQ multiplex PCR; TCRdb's copy has only in-frame clones and leaves some out. This sample has roughly 18,000 clones; about 84% occur once, and the top ten carry around 21%. Time point of the sample: cycle 4 day 1 (C4D1), after five to seven weeks of nivolumab. Relapses following autologous stem cell transplantation were seen in all patients, with brentuximab vedotin exposure varying. Sequenced here: peripheral blood mononuclear cells (PBMCs), sampled before the fourth cycle of nivolumab. These receptors were obtained from a human donor with classical Hodgkin lymphoma.

The J gene is TRBJ1-1, the V gene TRBV30; D is ambiguous. This CDR3 has 15 residues. CDR1 GTSNPN and CDR2 SVGIG come from the germline V gene (reference sequence). V was shortened by 0 bases and J by 1 base, with 12 bases between the two germline ends. CDR3 protein: CAWSVQLSWNTEAFF. Written as DNA, the CDR3 is TGTGCCTGGAGTGTGCAGCTTTCATGGAACACTGAAGCTTTCTTT.

This chain links TRBV11-3 with TRBJ2-1, with D perhaps TRBD1 or TRBD2 (5 bases each). This CDR3 is 17 amino acids long. V lost 0 bases to trimming and J lost 3 bases, with 15 bases between them. Germline CDR1 SGHNT, CDR2 YENEEA. CDR3 protein: CASSLDGGQGFYNEQFF. In DNA form, the CDR3 reads TGTGCCAGCAGCTTAGATGGAGGCCAGGGATTCTACAATGAGCAGTTCTTC.

The chain carries TRBV19 and TRBJ1-5; D may be TRBD1 (5 bases). V lost 1 base, J lost 2 bases, and 12 bases lay in between. The CDR3 has 16 amino acids. The germline CDR1 and CDR2 sequences are LNHDA and SQIVND (reference sequence). The CDR3 DNA follows: TGTGCCAGTAGTATAGTCGGGGGACTTGGCAATCAGCCCCAGCATTTT. As protein: CASSIVGGLGNQPQHF.

This clone is classed as large (0.1 to 1%). The chain combines TRBV28 with TRBJ1-6, with D perhaps matching TRBD1 (6 bases). V lost 4 bases to trimming and J lost 7 bases, with 14 bases between them. The V gene's germline CDR1 is MDHEN and CDR2 SYDVKM. CDR3 size: 15 residues. In DNA, the CDR3 is TGTGCCAGCAGTTCACTCTTAGGGGGAAATTCACCCCTCCACTTT. This codes for CASSSLLGGNSPLHF.

V is TRBV10-3 and J is TRBJ2-5; 9 bases align to TRBD2. J lost 4 bases, V lost 6 bases, and 9 bases had no gene match. The CDR3 has 15 residues. The germline V gene has CDR1 ENHRY and CDR2 SYGVKD. The CDR3 bases are TGTGCCATCAGCCCCGGGACTAGCAAATTAGAGACCCAGTACTTC. Amino acids: CAISPGTSKLETQYF.

This chain links TRBV9 with TRBJ1-4; D is unresolved. V lost 3 bases to trimming and J lost 3 bases, with 9 bases between them. CDR3 length equals 14 residues. CDR1 is SGDLS and CDR2 is YYNGEE in the germline V gene. CDR3 region: CASSADWSNEKLFF. The CDR3 nucleotides are TGTGCCAGCAGCGCGGATTGGTCTAATGAAAAACTGTTTTTT.

V and J are TRBV4-3 and TRBJ2-7; TRBD1 agrees at 7 bases. From germline, CDR1 is LGHNA and CDR2 YSLEER. The junction had 2 bases not matched to a gene; V was cut back by 3 bases and J by 3 bases. This CDR3 spans 13 amino acids. CDR3 loop: CASSQGQFYEQYF. The CDR3 nucleotides are TGCGCCAGCAGCCAGGGACAGTTCTACGAGCAGTACTTC.

The CDR3 nucleotides read TGTGCCAGCGTATGGGGCTGGGGTGAAAAACTGTTTTTT. Translation gives CASVWGWGEKLFF. The genes are TRBV2 and TRBJ1-4; D might be TRBD1 (5 bases). The CDR3 sequence is 13 residues long. V dropped 8 bases and J dropped 7 bases, with 14 bases sitting between them. The germline V gene encodes CDR1 SNHLY and CDR2 FYNNEI.

By its share, this clone is medium-sized (0.01 to 0.1%). The chain uses TRBV4-1 and TRBJ2-7; 8 bases match TRBD1. The V and J ends lost 0 bases and 6 bases, in that order; junction bases with no gene match: 10. CDR1 is MGHRA, CDR2 YSYEKL, per germline. The CDR3 extends over 16 amino acids. DNA of the CDR3: TGCGCCAGCAGCCAAGATCCCGGACAGGGTATTACCGAGCAGTACTTC. This gives the protein CASSQDPGQGITEQYF.

The sample holds a few counts of this clone. J is TRBJ1-6 and V is TRBV6-1; D unclear. The CDR3 has 13 residues. Germline values: CDR1 MNHNS, CDR2 SASEGT. Trimming cost V 3 bases and J 11 bases, with 11 bases left between them. The CDR3 DNA follows: TGTGCCAGCAGTGAGGAGGGAGGGCCACCCCTCCACTTT. This codes for CASSEEGGPPLHF.

The chain links TRBV28 to TRBJ2-7, with 10 bases lining up with TRBD2. V gave up 6 bases and J gave up 1 base; unmatched junction bases: 6. The germline V gene encodes CDR1 MDHEN and CDR2 SYDVKM. The CDR3 length is 15 residues. The chain's CDR3 is CASSPSGGGSYEQYV. DNA of the CDR3: TGTGCCAGCAGCCCGAGCGGGGGGGGTTCCTACGAGCAGTACGTC.

This clone showed up just once. The chain recombines TRBV7-6 with TRBJ2-1; TRBD2 aligns across 7 bases. The germline gives CDR1 SGHVS, CDR2 FNYEAQ. The J segment lost 7 bases and the V segment lost 1 base, leaving 7 bases of the junction unmatched. This CDR3 is built from 15 residues. The CDR3 loop is CASSLVAGAGNEQFF. DNA of the CDR3: TGTGCCAGCAGCTTAGTGGCGGGAGCGGGGAATGAGCAGTTCTTC. Full variable domain (missing parts from reference TRBV7-6 and TRBJ2-1): GAGVSQSPRYKVTKRGQDVALRCDPISGHVSLYWYRQALGQGPEFLTYFNYEAQQDKSGLPNDRFSAERPEGSISTLTIQRTEQRDSAMYRCASSLVAGAGNEQFFGPGTRLTVL.

The chain recombines TRBV2 with TRBJ2-3; tentatively, D is TRBD2 (5 bases). Germline V CDR1 and CDR2: SNHLY, FYNNEI. V lost 1 base and J 5 bases, leaving 7 bases between the germline ends. This CDR3 spans 13 amino acids. The CDR3 loop is CASSEGEIDTQYF. The CDR3 DNA reads as TGTGCCAGCAGTGAAGGGGAGATAGATACGCAGTATTTT. Based on the CDR3 plus reference TRBV2 and TRBJ2-3, the full variable domain is EPEVTQTPSHQVTQMGQEVILRCVPISNHLYFYWYRQILGQKVEFLVSFYNNEISEKSEIFDDQFSVERPDGSNFTLKIRSTKLEDSAMYFCASSEGEIDTQYFGPGTRLTVL.

Of note for this clone: Mismatch with germline at one junction end may stem from a read error. The rearrangement links TRBV19 to TRBJ1-1; no clear D gene. The CDR3 sequence is 13 residues long. Germline CDR1 is LNHDA and CDR2 is SQIVND (reference sequence). In nucleotides, the CDR3 is TGTGCCAGTAGGATAGGCCCGAGCACTGAAGCTTTCTTT. Its translation is CASRIGPSTEAFF.

V gene TRBV25-1 combines with J gene TRBJ2-4, with 10 bases fitting TRBD1. CDR3 length: 18 residues. Germline CDR1 is MGHDK and CDR2 is SYGVNS. J gave up 0 bases and V 2 bases, and 7 bases lay outside the gene matches. CDR3 DNA sequence: TGTGCCAGCAGTGAAAGTAGGGGGGACAGGGGAGCCAAAAACATTCAGTACTTC. It yields the protein CASSESRGDRGAKNIQYF.

Comments on this clone: A read error is possible here, since a much larger clone lies one base away. Other nucleotide sequences from this sample produce the same CDR3. V gene TRBV19 combines with J gene TRBJ1-1; D remains unclear. The CDR3 covers 13 residues. V was clipped by 3 bases and J by 1 base, with 6 bases between them. Germline CDR1 is LNHDA and CDR2 is SQIVND (reference sequence). CDR3 bases: TGTGCCAGTAGTATTGTGGCGAACACTGAAGCTTTCTTT. Translating it yields CASSIVANTEAFF.

V is TRBV11-2 and J is TRBJ2-5, with 11 bases matching TRBD2. Germline CDR1 SGHAT, CDR2 FQNNGV. The CDR3 sequence is 16 residues long. V trimming: 2 bases; J trimming: 5 bases; junction bases outside the gene matches: 7. The CDR3 sequence is CASSLRKTSGTETQYF. Written as DNA, the CDR3 is TGTGCCAGCAGCTTAAGGAAGACTAGCGGGACTGAGACCCAGTACTTC.

This chain links TRBV18 with TRBJ2-1, with TRBD2 matching 8 bases. This CDR3 is built from 17 residues. CDR1 and CDR2 from the germline V gene are KGHSH and LQKENI. V trimming: 1 base; J trimming: 4 bases; junction bases outside the gene matches: 9. CDR3 sequence: CASSPRSPGGYYNEQFF. As DNA, the CDR3 is TGTGCCAGCTCACCACGGTCTCCGGGAGGGTATTACAATGAGCAGTTCTTC.

The chain employs TRBV19 and TRBJ1-5; 9 positions agree with TRBD1. After removal of 2 bases from V and 4 bases from J, the junction contained 3 bases not matched to a gene. There are 15 residues in the CDR3. Germline-derived CDR1 and CDR2 are LNHDA and SQIVND (reference sequence). This CDR3 is CASSIRGTGNQPQHF. Here the CDR3 DNA reads TGTGCCAGTAGTATAAGGGGGACAGGGAATCAGCCCCAGCATTTT.

This clone was recorded only once. The gene calls are TRBV9 and TRBJ2-1, with 10 nucleotides matching TRBD1. The CDR3 spans 15 residues. Germline V gene data show CDR1 as SGDLS and CDR2 as YYNGEE. The V gene end was trimmed by 1 base and the J gene end by 4 bases; junction bases not matched to a gene: 2. The DNA of the CDR3 is TGTGCCAGCAGCGTATGGACAGGGGGATACAATGAGCAGTTCTTC. Translation: CASSVWTGGYNEQFF. Complete variable domain (other parts from reference TRBV9 and TRBJ2-1): DSGVTQTPKHLITATGQRVTLRCSPRSGDLSVYWYQQSLDQGLQFLIQYYNGEERAKGNILERFSAQQFPDLHSELNLSSLELGDSALYFCASSVWTGGYNEQFFGPGTRLTVL.

The CDR3 sequence is CASGSLAGGLFPYNEQFF. The CDR3, as DNA: TGTGCCAGCGGATCGCTAGCGGGGGGGTTGTTCCCCTACAATGAGCAGTTCTTC. J is TRBJ2-1 and V is TRBV11-2; TRBD2 matches 12 bases. The J segment lost 2 bases and the V segment lost 8 bases, leaving 13 bases of the junction unmatched. Germline V gene data show CDR1 as SGHAT and CDR2 as FQNNGV. The CDR3 is 18 residues long. Full variable domain (rest looked up from reference TRBV11-2 and TRBJ2-1): EAGVAQSPRYKIIEKRQSVAFWCNPISGHATLYWYQQILGQGPKLLIQFQNNGVVDDSQLPKDRFSAERLKGVDSTLKIQPAKLEDSAVYLCASGSLAGGLFPYNEQFFGPGTRLTVL.

The genes are TRBV28 and TRBJ1-2; TRBD1 matches at 9 bases. There are 20 residues in the CDR3. Trimming took 5 bases from V and 3 from J; bases not matched to a gene: 22. The germline V gene has CDR1 MDHEN and CDR2 SYDVKM. CDR3 region: CASSLVQFRDRAPGDYGYTF. The CDR3 nucleotides are TGTGCCAGCAGTCTCGTACAGTTCCGGGACAGGGCTCCGGGGGACTATGGCTACACCTTC.

The CDR3 here is CASSLNVPSSADTQYF. The CDR3 nucleotides are TGTGCCAGCAGCTTAAATGTCCCTTCGAGCGCAGATACGCAGTATTTT. The genes are TRBV7-9 and TRBJ2-3; D uncertain. The ends were cut back, 2 bases at V and 4 bases at J, with 16 bases in the middle. CDR3 length equals 16 residues. Germline V gene sequence: CDR1 SEHNR, CDR2 FQNEAQ (reference sequence).

This clone has a handful of counts. The chain recombines TRBV6-1 with TRBJ1-1, with D hard to call. The germline V gene has CDR1 MNHNS and CDR2 SASEGT. There are 13 residues in the CDR3. V was pared by 5 bases and J by 6 bases, with 13 bases between. CDR3: CASSLAGRPEAFF. As DNA, the CDR3 is TGTGCCAGCAGTTTAGCAGGACGACCTGAAGCTTTCTTT.

The rearrangement links TRBV5-4 to TRBJ1-2, with D perhaps matching TRBD1 (5 bases). V was clipped by 4 bases and J by 8 bases, with 15 bases between them. Germline V gene data show CDR1 as SGHNT and CDR2 as YYREEE (reference sequence). This CDR3 region has 13 residues. The CDR3 nucleotides read TGTGCCAGCAGCCCCCACCTTCAGGGAGGCTACACCTTC. Encoded protein: CASSPHLQGGYTF.

CDR3 bases: TGTGCCAGCAGCAAAGGGAGGGGGGGGCCCCAAGAGACCCAGTACTTC. Its protein product is CASSKGRGGPQETQYF. The chain links TRBV21-1 to TRBJ2-5; the table gives TRBD2 as D, unverified against the DNA. TRBV21-1 is tagged as a pseudogene. The length of the CDR3 is 16 residues.

J is TRBJ1-1 and V is TRBV10-1; D call uncertain. V shed 2 bases and J shed 1 base, with 5 bases lying between them. CDR3 length equals 13 residues. Germline loops: CDR1 WNHNN, CDR2 SYGVQD (reference sequence). CDR3 bases: TGCGCCAGCAGTGAGGGTGGGAACACTGAAGCTTTCTTT. Its protein is CASSEGGNTEAFF.